This TCR beta chain was documented in a study of OX40 agonist ivuxolimab in advanced cancers. Regarding the study in general: The costimulatory receptor OX40 (CD134) was targeted by ivuxolimab, a fully human IgG2 agonistic monoclonal antibody. The paper covers the monotherapy dose-escalation part of the phase I ivuxolimab trial, which included N ≈ 57 patients. Intravenous ivuxolimab was administered to patients every 2 weeks at six dose levels: 0.01, 0.1, 0.3, 1.5, 3 and 10 mg/kg. Peripheral TCRbeta sequencing was intended to test whether TCR sequence diversity was altered and clonal T-cell expansion was caused by ivuxolimab. Three dose-escalation patients achieved partial responses, one with hepatocellular carcinoma and two with cutaneous melanoma. Patients were allowed to have had prior anti-PD-1, anti-PD-L1 or anti-CTLA-4 therapy, and around 40% of the dose-escalation patients had previously received checkpoint inhibitors. In the dose-escalation cohort, about four fifths of patients were male, and the mean age was roughly 60 years with a range of roughly 20 to 80. Of the approximately 50 patients in dose escalation, 19 had hepatocellular carcinoma, some 15 had melanoma, 9 had renal cell carcinoma and 9 had head and neck cancer.

For sequencing of the TCRbeta CDR3 region, genomic DNA was extracted from the sorted cells. The immunoSEQ Assay was used to sequence the TCRbeta CDR3 regions. Imported from immuneACCESS, the table was reduced by TCRdb to in-frame sequences with V and J called. These copies leave out some clones; in studies compared against another copy, an unresolved V gene accounts for under half, and the cause of the remainder is not known. The sample data list about 35,000 clones, and around 83% of these were observed just once. About 2% of the sample lies in the top ten. The CDR3 runs 13 residues from the cysteine to the phenylalanine. The CDR3 DNA has 39 bases and is translated from base 1. According to the germline V gene, CDR1 reads SGHNT and CDR2 reads YENEEA. V is clipped by 5 bases and J by 4 bases, and the sequence between their germline boundaries is 11 bases long. The research as a whole found: Clonal expansion of both CD4+ and CD8+ blood T cells was observed from baseline to week 6 at doses 0.1 to 3.0 mg/kg. Low levels of normalized T-cell clonal expansion were also seen in some nonresponding patients. The antigen specificity of the clonally expanded peripheral T cells was not determined. On average, CD8+ T cells showed more expanded clones than CD4+ T cells after ivuxolimab. In partial responders in the 0.1-3.0 mg/kg groups, normalized peripheral clonal expansion was found to be among the lowest, especially among CD8+ T cells.

The trial excluded patients who had a history of autoimmune disease or were on systemic immunosuppression. Peripheral blood for TCR sequencing was collected from all dose cohorts at baseline, on cycle 4 day 1, and on cycle 7 day 1. Samples were obtained from an open-label, multicenter, first-in-human phase I dose-escalation trial of ivuxolimab. Adults with locally advanced or metastatic melanoma, renal cell, hepatocellular, or head and neck squamous cell carcinoma were enrolled in the trial. Before TCR sequencing, CD4+ and CD8+ T cells were separately sorted from peripheral blood. Notes on this clone: The specificity of this receptor is unknown. Base qualities are not at hand, and no much larger clone is one base apart.

Sequencing was performed on CD4+ or CD8+ T cells sorted from blood, taken in a trial of the OX40 agonist ivuxolimab. This TCR was recovered from an adult with an advanced solid tumor such as melanoma, head and neck, liver or kidney cancer. The sequence links TRBV11-3 to TRBJ2-5; the D gene is possibly TRBD1 or TRBD2, each agreeing over 5 bases. CDR3 reads: CASSPHGGETQYF. The DNA sequence reads TGTGCCAGCAGCCCTCATGGGGGAGAGACCCAGTACTTC.